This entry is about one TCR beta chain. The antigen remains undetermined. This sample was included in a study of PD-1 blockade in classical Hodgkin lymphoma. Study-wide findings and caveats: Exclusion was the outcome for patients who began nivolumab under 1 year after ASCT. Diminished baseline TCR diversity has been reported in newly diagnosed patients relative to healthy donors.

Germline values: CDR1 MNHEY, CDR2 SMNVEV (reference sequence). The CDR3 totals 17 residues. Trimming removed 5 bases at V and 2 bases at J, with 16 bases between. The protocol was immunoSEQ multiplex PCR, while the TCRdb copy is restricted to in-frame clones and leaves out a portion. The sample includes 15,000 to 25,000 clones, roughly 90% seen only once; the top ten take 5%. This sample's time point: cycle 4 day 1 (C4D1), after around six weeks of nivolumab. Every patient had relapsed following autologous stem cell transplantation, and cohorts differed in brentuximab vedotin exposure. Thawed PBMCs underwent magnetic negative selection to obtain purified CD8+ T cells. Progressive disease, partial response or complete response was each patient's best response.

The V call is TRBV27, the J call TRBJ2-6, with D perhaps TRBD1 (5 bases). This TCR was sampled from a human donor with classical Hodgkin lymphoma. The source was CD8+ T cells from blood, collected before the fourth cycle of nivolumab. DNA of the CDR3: TGTGCCAGCAGTCCCAAGATACCAGGGACTGGGGCCAACGTCCTGACTTTC. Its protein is CASSPKIPGTGANVLTF.